Each of the 16 T cell receptor beta chains below was sequenced from the same sample in a study of PD-L1 blockade in urothelial cancer. Time point indicated: pretreatment peripheral blood. Here immunoSEQ multiplex PCR was the method, and the copy in TCRdb shows in-frame clones only, minus some. The repertoire consists of roughly 77,000 clones, with less than 90% occurring once and the leading ten covering around a tenth. Sample: PBMCs, taken around atezolizumab (anti-PD-L1) treatment. These receptors came from a woman aged 70-85 years with urothelial cancer.

This chain connects TRBV6-5 to TRBJ1-2; TRBD1 matches at 7 bases. Germline CDR1 reads MNHEY; CDR2 reads SVGAGI. The CDR3 spans 14 residues. V gave up 6 bases and J gave up 5 bases; unmatched junction bases: 9. The CDR3 DNA is TGTGCCAGCAGACCCCCAGGGGGTAGTTATGGCTACACCTTC. It codes for CASRPPGGSYGYTF.

J is TRBJ1-3 and V is TRBV19; the D is unclear. CDR1 LNHDA and CDR2 SQIVND come from the germline V gene (reference sequence). There are 14 residues in the CDR3. V was cut by 1 base and J by 2 bases, with 6 bases left in between. The CDR3 loop reads CASSIGAAGNTIYF. For the CDR3, the DNA is TGTGCCAGTAGTATAGGGGCAGCTGGAAACACCATATATTTT.

Only one count was recorded for this clone. The chain has TRBV2 and TRBJ1-4; D might be TRBD1 (5 bases). Deletions cut 6 bases from V and 4 bases from J, with 6 bases between. This CDR3 region has 12 residues. Germline V CDR1 and CDR2: SNHLY, FYNNEI. In DNA, the CDR3 is TGTGCCAGCAGGGACAATAATGAAAAACTGTTTTTT. It codes for CASRDNNEKLFF. The variable domain in full, completed from reference TRBV2 and TRBJ1-4, reads EPEVTQTPSHQVTQMGQEVILRCVPISNHLYFYWYRQILGQKVEFLVSFYNNEISEKSEIFDDQFSVERPDGSNFTLKIRSTKLEDSAMYFCASRDNNEKLFFGSGTQLSVL.

The V gene is TRBV29-1, the J gene TRBJ2-3, with TRBD2 matching over 8 bases. The V and J ends lost 3 bases and 3 bases, in that order; junction bases with no gene match: 8. There are 15 residues in the CDR3. CDR1 is SQVTM, CDR2 ANQGSEA, per germline. The CDR3 DNA sequence: TGCAGCGTTGATCGATTAGCGGGATTTACAGATACGCAGTATTTT. This gives the protein CSVDRLAGFTDTQYF.

The J gene is TRBJ1-4, the V gene TRBV29-1; 7 bases map to TRBD1. The CDR3 is 14 amino acids. The germline V gene encodes CDR1 SQVTM and CDR2 ANQGSEA. V dropped 6 bases and J dropped 6; count of bases not matched to a gene: 10. CDR3 protein: CSVQQGSLDEKLFF. Written as DNA, the CDR3 is TGCAGCGTACAACAGGGGTCTTTGGATGAAAAACTGTTTTTT.

This rearrangement joins TRBV7-9 to TRBJ1-1; unclear D gene. Germline CDR1 reads SEHNR; CDR2 reads FQNEAQ (reference sequence). The CDR3 totals 17 residues. The V gene lost 3 bases and the J gene lost 0 bases, with 17 bases spanning the gap. The chain's CDR3 is CASSFPAGGVMNTEAFF. CDR3 sequence (DNA): TGTGCCAGCAGCTTTCCCGCTGGAGGTGTGATGAACACTGAAGCTTTCTTT.

The gene calls are TRBV11-2 and TRBJ2-5; a possible D gene is TRBD1 (6 bases). This CDR3 is built from 16 residues. Per germline, CDR1 SGHAT and CDR2 FQNNGV. Trimming removed 1 base from V and 5 bases from J, with 17 bases in between. The CDR3 DNA sequence: TGTGCCAGCAGCTTAGGTTCTTACAGGGCGGAGGAGACCCAGTACTTC. It is translated as CASSLGSYRAEETQYF.

The chain links TRBV19 to TRBJ2-3, with D possibly matching TRBD2 (5 bases). Trimming pared 5 bases from V and 4 bases from J, leaving 19 bases between. From germline, CDR1 is LNHDA and CDR2 SQIVND (reference sequence). CDR3 size: 16 residues. CDR3 bases: TGTGCCAGTAGTTCACTAGAGAGGAAGTCCGCAGATACGCAGTATTTT. It specifies CASSSLERKSADTQYF.

This clone showed up just a few times. This sequence joins TRBV5-6 and TRBJ1-3, with 9 bases identical to TRBD1. The germline gives CDR1 SGHDT, CDR2 YYEEEE. The CDR3 consists of 14 residues. J gave up 3 bases and V 4 bases, and 2 bases lay outside the gene matches. In nucleotides, the CDR3 is TGTGCCAGCAGCCTGACAGGGGGTGGAAACACCATATATTTT. It codes for CASSLTGGGNTIYF. Filled out from reference TRBV5-6 and TRBJ1-3, the complete variable domain reads DAGVTQSPTHLIKTRGQQVTLRCSPKSGHDTVSWYQQALGQGPQFIFQYYEEEERQRGNFPDRFSGHQFPNYSSELNVNALLLGDSALYLCASSLTGGGNTIYFGEGSWLTVV.

The chain is built from TRBV5-1 and TRBJ2-2; D unresolved. This CDR3 is built from 13 residues. The germline CDR1 and CDR2 sequences are SGHRS and YFSETQ. V was clipped by 1 base and J by 5 bases, with 6 bases between them. The CDR3 DNA follows: TGCGCCAGCAGCTTGACAGTAACCGGGGAGCTGTTTTTT. As protein: CASSLTVTGELFF.

The V gene is TRBV19, the J gene TRBJ1-2; D unresolved. Per the germline V gene, CDR1 is LNHDA and CDR2 is SQIVND (reference sequence). CDR3 length equals 15 residues. The V end was cut by 4 bases, the J end by 5 bases, with 17 bases between. The CDR3 region is CASSSIIQSTYGYTF. The DNA of the CDR3 is TGTGCCAGTAGTAGCATCATACAGAGCACGTATGGCTACACCTTC.

The chain has TRBV29-1 and TRBJ2-3; D uncertain. Germline CDR1 SQVTM, CDR2 ANQGSEA. Trimming stripped 4 bases from V and 3 bases from J, with 11 bases between. This CDR3 contains 13 residues. The CDR3 loop reads CSVVGSPTDTQYF. The CDR3 region has the DNA TGCAGCGTTGTGGGCAGTCCGACAGATACGCAGTATTTT.

Comments on this clone: At one end, the junction sequence differs from germline, possibly due to a read error. The genes are TRBV4-1 and TRBJ2-1, with 9 bases aligning to TRBD2. This CDR3 is 13 amino acids long. Germline V gives CDR1 MGHRA, CDR2 YSYEKL. CDR3: CASSQETREGVVF. The CDR3 DNA is TGCGCCAGCAGCCAAGAGACGCGGGAGGGTGTAGTCTTC.

The J gene is TRBJ2-3, the V gene TRBV29-1; 10 bases map to TRBD1. Germline CDR1 reads SQVTM; CDR2 reads ANQGSEA. V shed 7 bases, J shed 2 bases, and the junction held 12 bases outside the gene matches. This CDR3 has 16 residues. In nucleotides, the CDR3 is TGCAGCGCCTACTCCGGGACAGGGGCAACCACAGATACGCAGTATTTT. Its translation: CSAYSGTGATTDTQYF.

The chain uses TRBV6-5 and TRBJ2-5; possible D gene TRBD2, 6 bases. Germline-derived CDR1 and CDR2 are MNHEY and SVGAGI. The CDR3 totals 13 residues. Trimming took 6 bases from V and 2 from J, leaving 10 bases between them. CDR3 nucleotide sequence: TGTGCCAGCAGACAGACTAGTCAAGAGACCCAGTACTTC. It encodes CASRQTSQETQYF.

The V and J genes are TRBV4-3 and TRBJ1-2; D perhaps matches TRBD1 (6 bases). Germline values: CDR1 LGHNA, CDR2 YSLEER. The CDR3 loop spans 16 amino acids. The V gene lost 0 bases and the J gene lost 4 bases, with 15 bases spanning the gap. CDR3 coding DNA: TGCGCCAGCAGCCAAGATTCAGGGGCCCATACCTATGGCTACACCTTC. It codes for CASSQDSGAHTYGYTF.